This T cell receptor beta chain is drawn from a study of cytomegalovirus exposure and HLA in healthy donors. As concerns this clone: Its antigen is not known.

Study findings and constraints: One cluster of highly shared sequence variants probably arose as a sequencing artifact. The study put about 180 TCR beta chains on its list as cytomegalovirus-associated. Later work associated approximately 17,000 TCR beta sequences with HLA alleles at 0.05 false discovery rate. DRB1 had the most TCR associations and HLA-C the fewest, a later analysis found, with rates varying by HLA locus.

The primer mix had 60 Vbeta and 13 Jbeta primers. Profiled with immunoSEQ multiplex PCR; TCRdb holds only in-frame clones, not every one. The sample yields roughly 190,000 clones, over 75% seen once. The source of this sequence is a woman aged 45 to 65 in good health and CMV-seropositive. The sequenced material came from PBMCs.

The CDR3 sequence: CASTSGTGGGANVLTF. CDR3 coding DNA: TGTGCCAGCACCTCCGGGACAGGGGGTGGGGCCAACGTCCTGACTTTC. The chain employs TRBV27 and TRBJ2-6; 11 positions match TRBD1. The CDR3 extends over 16 amino acids. Germline V CDR1 and CDR2: MNHEY, SMNVEV (reference sequence). The V segment lost 7 bases and the J segment 3 bases; nucleotides outside the gene matches: 5. The variable domain in full, completed from reference TRBV27 and TRBJ2-6, reads EAQVTQNPRYLITVTGKKLTVTCSQNMNHEYMSWYRQDPGLGLRQIYYSMNVEVTDKGDVPEGYKVSRKEKRNFPLILESPSPNQTSLYFCASTSGTGGGANVLTFGAGSRLTVL.